A selection of T cell receptor beta chains follows, all from one sample in a study of cytomegalovirus exposure and HLA in healthy donors. TCRdb keeps only in-frame clones here, not all; method: immunoSEQ multiplex PCR. Seen here are roughly 190,000 clones, 75% to 85% observed once, and the top ten hold roughly 1.6%. The specimen was PBMCs. The receptors were gathered from a woman aged 45 to 65 in good health and CMV-seronegative. The CDR3 runs from the conserved cysteine through the conserved F or W. A D gene is named only where the DNA matches it firmly. Some rows have no size entry. The others give once, few or many, or a class for an expanded clone.

j_gene | d_gene | v_gene | abundance | CDR3aa | CDR3nt
TRBJ2-1 | . | TRBV6-5 | few | CASSYRAVHNNEQFF | TGTGCCAGCAGTTACAGAGCGGTTCACAACAATGAGCAGTTCTTC
TRBJ2-1 | TRBD1 | TRBV7-9 | . | CASSLWDRVYEQFF | TGTGCCAGCAGCTTGTGGGACAGGGTGTACGAGCAGTTCTTC
TRBJ2-7 | TRBD1 | TRBV5-1 | . | CASSSTGTAPYEQYF | TGCGCCAGCAGCTCAACCGGGACAGCTCCCTACGAGCAGTACTTC
TRBJ2-7 | TRBD2 | TRBV2 | . | CASRLAGPYEQYF | TGTGCCAGCAGACTAGCGGGACCCTACGAGCAGTACTTC
TRBJ2-1 | TRBD2 | TRBV14 | . | CASSQTSGRNNEQFF | TGTGCCAGCAGCCAGACTAGCGGGAGGAACAATGAGCAGTTCTTC
TRBJ1-3 | . | TRBV6-1 | . | CASQTPGSGNTIYF | TGTGCCAGCCAAACACCGGGGTCTGGAAACACCATATATTTT
TRBJ2-7 | TRBD2 | TRBV6-5 | . | CAARTSGRNYKQYF | TGTGCCGCAAGGACTAGCGGGAGGAACTACAAGCAGTACTTC
TRBJ2-1 | . | TRBV27 | . | CASSFDRSTQNEQFF | TGTGCCAGCAGTTTCGACAGATCAACCCAGAATGAGCAGTTCTTC
TRBJ2-5 | TRBD1 | TRBV19 | . | CASSAPTGQETQYF | TGTGCCAGTAGTGCTCCGACAGGGCAAGAGACCCAGTACTTC
TRBJ1-1 | . | TRBV18 | once | CASSLQGMNTEAFF | TGTGCCAGCTCATTACAGGGAATGAACACTGAAGCTTTCTTT
TRBJ1-2 | . | TRBV30 | . | CAWSASHKQGTRYTF | TGTGCCTGGTCGGCTTCGCACAAACAGGGCACCCGCTACACCTTC
TRBJ1-1 | . | TRBV7-2 | few | CASSRNTEAFF | TGTGCCAGCAGCCGGAACACTGAAGCTTTCTTT
TRBJ1-1 | TRBD1 | TRBV19 | . | CASSPPGQGALLGVAFF | TGTGCCAGTAGTCCGCCGGGACAGGGGGCGCTTCTAGGTGTAGCTTTCTTT
TRBJ1-4 | TRBD1 | TRBV7-2 | . | CASSLGGQGSEKLFF | TGTGCCAGCAGCTTAGGGGGACAGGGAAGTGAAAAACTGTTTTTT
TRBJ2-2 | TRBD1 | TRBV19 | . | CASSPRDRGAGELFF | TGTGCCAGTAGTCCGAGGGACAGGGGGGCCGGGGAGCTGTTTTTT
TRBJ1-2 | . | TRBV19 | . | CASRPLDSSYGYTF | TGTGCCAGTAGACCCCTGGACAGCTCCTATGGCTACACCTTC
TRBJ2-2 | TRBD1 | TRBV7-3 | . | CASSPDRVTGELFF | TGTGCCAGCAGCCCCGACAGGGTCACCGGGGAGCTGTTTTTT
TRBJ2-2 | TRBD1 | TRBV6-5 | once | CASSPWGQGTGELFF | TGTGCCAGCAGCCCCTGGGGACAGGGCACCGGGGAGCTGTTTTTT
TRBJ1-2 | TRBD1 | TRBV5-1 | . | CASSYRGDRDGYTF | TGCGCCAGCAGCTACAGGGGAGATCGAGATGGCTACACCTTC
TRBJ1-4 | TRBD1 | TRBV27 | . | CASSTRDRDEKLFF | TGTGCCAGCAGCACCCGGGACAGGGATGAAAAACTGTTTTTT
TRBJ1-5 | . | TRBV19 | . | CASSMGGRHYQPQHF | TGTGCCAGTAGTATGGGCGGGAGGCACTATCAGCCCCAGCATTTT
TRBJ1-1 | . | TRBV7-2 | . | CASSLVTGRGFF | TGTGCCAGCAGCTTAGTAACAGGAAGAGGTTTCTTT
TRBJ1-1 | . | TRBV7-9 | few | CASSLERDGAFF | TGTGCCAGCAGCTTAGAGAGGGATGGAGCTTTCTTT
TRBJ2-7 | . | TRBV7-9 | few | CASSLGPGNTYEQYF | TGTGCCAGCAGCTTAGGTCCGGGGAACACCTACGAGCAGTACTTC
TRBJ1-3 | . | TRBV19 | . | CASQPTGFSGNTIYF | TGTGCCAGTCAGCCAACAGGGTTCTCTGGAAACACCATATATTTT
TRBJ1-3 | . | TRBV11-2 | once | CASRPISSGNTIYF | TGTGCCAGCAGACCGATTAGCTCTGGAAACACCATATATTTT
TRBJ2-3 | TRBD2 | TRBV5-1 | . | CASSLGVSSGRFYSSTDTQYF | TGCGCCAGCAGCTTGGGCGTGTCTAGCGGGCGATTCTACTCTAGCACAGATACGCAGTATTTT
TRBJ2-1 | TRBD1 | TRBV4-2 | . | CASSPGQGSHEQFF | TGTGCCAGCAGCCCGGGACAGGGTAGCCATGAGCAGTTCTTC
TRBJ2-7 | TRBD2 | TRBV29-1 | . | CSVDGAATGGSSYEQYF | TGCAGCGTTGACGGGGCGGCGACGGGGGGAAGCTCCTACGAGCAGTACTTC
TRBJ2-3 | . | TRBV5-1 | . | CASSLRTADDTQYF | TGCGCCAGCAGCTTGAGAACAGCCGACGATACGCAGTATTTT
TRBJ1-1 | . | TRBV5-1 | once | CASSAIRGDTEAFF | TGCGCCAGCAGCGCAATTCGGGGGGATACTGAAGCTTTCTTT
TRBJ2-7 | . | TRBV9 | . | CASSRAGGYEQYF | TGTGCCAGCAGCCGGGCGGGTGGCTACGAGCAGTACTTC
TRBJ1-1 | TRBD1 | TRBV18 | . | CASVGQGGENTEAFF | TGTGCCAGCGTGGGACAGGGGGGAGAGAACACTGAAGCTTTCTTT
TRBJ2-4 | TRBD1 | TRBV28 | once | CAIGTENIQYF | TGTGCCATAGGGACAGAAAACATTCAGTACTTC
TRBJ1-3 | . | TRBV29-1 | . | CSAQGFGNTIYF | TGCAGCGCACAGGGATTTGGAAACACCATATATTTT
TRBJ2-7 | . | TRBV6-5 | few | CASSFGGRPYEQYF | TGTGCCAGCAGTTTCGGGGGACGGCCCTACGAGCAGTACTTC
TRBJ2-7 | TRBD1 | TRBV28 | . | CASSRTGGSSYEQYF | TGTGCCAGCAGCAGGACAGGGGGCAGCTCCTACGAGCAGTACTTC
TRBJ1-1 | TRBD1 | TRBV7-3 | . | CASSRMGQTFLHPMNTEAFF | TGTGCCAGCAGCCGGATGGGACAGACATTCCTTCACCCGATGAACACTGAAGCTTTCTTT
TRBJ2-1 | TRBD2 | TRBV28 | . | CASSYLSPTSGRGVGNSDEQFF | TGTGCCAGCAGTTATCTGTCCCCCACTAGCGGGAGAGGGGTGGGGAATTCGGATGAGCAGTTCTTC
TRBJ2-2 | . | TRBV7-3 | . | CASSKLSSNTGELFF | TGTGCCAGCAGCAAGCTATCGAGTAACACCGGGGAGCTGTTTTTT